The 14 T cell receptor beta chains listed next were all sequenced from one sample in a study of Ad26.COV2.S vaccination and SARS-CoV-2 variants. Stated treatment: roughly 20 received Ad26.COV2.S at low or high dose, single or two shots; 5 received placebo; per-sample allocation not given. Samples came from day 63 after the first vaccine or placebo injection. Using immunoSEQ multiplex PCR, the repertoire was profiled, and TCRdb retains in-frame clones only, with some absent. The table has about 390,000 clones, approximately 90% seen once. Here the sequenced sample was peripheral blood, taken in a trial of Ad26.COV2.S vaccine versus placebo. The receptors were sampled from a person aged 18-60 years who received the Ad26.COV2.S COVID-19 vaccine or a placebo.

The chain couples TRBV19 to TRBJ2-3; possibly TRBD2 for D (7 bases). CDR1 is LNHDA and CDR2 is SQIVND in the germline V gene (reference sequence). This CDR3 has 14 amino acids. Trimming removed 4 bases at V and 2 bases at J, with 10 bases between. In DNA form, the CDR3 reads TGTGCCAGTAGTAGCGGGGGCCTCACAGATACGCAGTATTTT. This translates into CASSSGGLTDTQYF.

This chain's CDR3 is CASSPLTGTGELFF. In nucleotides, the CDR3 is TGCGCCAGCAGTCCTTTAACAGGCACCGGGGAGCTGTTTTTT. The rearrangement joins TRBV5-1 to TRBJ2-2, with D possibly TRBD1 on 5 matching bases. Trimming pared 5 bases from V and 4 bases from J, leaving 12 bases between. Germline CDR1 and CDR2: SGHRS and YFSETQ. CDR3 length: 14 residues.

V gene TRBV10-3 combines with J gene TRBJ1-1; D is ambiguous. The germline CDR1 and CDR2 sequences are ENHRY and SYGVKD. CDR3 length equals 12 residues. The V and J ends lost 10 bases and 4 bases respectively, with 13 bases between them. CDR3: CATCEWGTEAFF. In DNA form, the CDR3 reads TGTGCCACGTGTGAATGGGGCACTGAAGCTTTCTTT.

This clone was recorded a few times. The chain joins TRBV19 to TRBJ1-1, with D possibly matching TRBD1 (5 bases). The CDR3 extends over 14 amino acids. The ends were cut back, 3 bases at V and 0 bases at J, with 8 bases in the middle. Germline CDR1 LNHDA, CDR2 SQIVND (reference sequence). The CDR3 here is CASSIGHLNTEAFF. CDR3 bases: TGTGCCAGTAGTATCGGACACTTGAACACTGAAGCTTTCTTT. The full variable domain, rest sourced from reference TRBV19 and TRBJ1-1, is DGGITQSPKYLFRKEGQNVTLSCEQNLNHDAMYWYRQDPGQGLRLIYYSQIVNDFQKGDIAEGYSVSREKKESFPLTVTSAQKNPTAFYLCASSIGHLNTEAFFGQGTRLTVV.

The V call is TRBV6-5, the J call TRBJ1-1; D gene uncertain. Between the trimmed V and J ends, which lost 8 bases and 1 base, there was a span of 8 bases. The length of the CDR3 is 12 residues. Germline CDR1 reads MNHEY; CDR2 reads SVGAGI. The CDR3 is CASAQANTEAFF. The CDR3 DNA sequence: TGTGCCAGCGCACAAGCGAACACTGAAGCTTTCTTT.

J is TRBJ2-2 and V is TRBV9; perhaps TRBD1 as D (7 bases). CDR3 size: 15 residues. V lost 0 bases, J lost 5 bases, and 11 bases lay in between. Germline V gene lookup returns CDR1 SGDLS and CDR2 YYNGEE. CDR3 protein: CASSVVAGGTGELFF. The CDR3 bases are TGTGCCAGCAGCGTAGTCGCAGGGGGGACCGGGGAGCTGTTTTTT. Drawing the rest from reference TRBV9 and TRBJ2-2, the complete variable domain is DSGVTQTPKHLITATGQRVTLRCSPRSGDLSVYWYQQSLDQGLQFLIQYYNGEERAKGNILERFSAQQFPDLHSELNLSSLELGDSALYFCASSVVAGGTGELFFGEGSRLTVL.

This chain links TRBV29-1 with TRBJ1-1; 8 bases match TRBD1. V was clipped by 6 bases and J by 0 bases; unmatched bases: 12. The CDR3 has 16 residues. The germline V gene encodes CDR1 SQVTM and CDR2 ANQGSEA. Written as DNA, the CDR3 is TGCAGCGTGGATCCGGGACAGGACCAAATGAACACTGAAGCTTTCTTT. Its protein is CSVDPGQDQMNTEAFF.

The CDR3 here is CASSYLRDLSWIYNSPLHF. The DNA of the CDR3 is TGTGCCAGCAGTTACCTCCGGGACCTGTCTTGGATCTATAATTCACCCCTCCACTTT. The chain employs TRBV6-2 or TRBV6-3 and TRBJ1-6; perhaps TRBD1 as D (5 bases). Trimming removed 2 bases from V and 3 bases from J, with 20 bases in between. The CDR3 contains 19 residues. Per the germline V gene, CDR1 is MNHEY and CDR2 is SVGEGT.

Here the CDR3 DNA reads TGTGCCAGCAGTTACCATGGAGGGGGCAATCAGCCCCAGCATTTT. Translation gives CASSYHGGGNQPQHF. The V call is TRBV6-2 or TRBV6-3, the J call TRBJ1-5, with D perhaps TRBD1 (5 bases). The germline V and J ends were trimmed by 2 bases and 2 bases, with 10 bases remaining between them. CDR1 is MNHEY and CDR2 is SVGEGT in the germline V gene. This CDR3 region has 15 residues.

This clone appeared a single time. The sample carries other DNA sequences with the same CDR3. This rearrangement joins TRBV7-9 to TRBJ1-3, with D unresolved. Trimming shortened V by 0 bases and J by 1 base, and 4 bases separated the two germline ends. Germline lookup yields CDR1 SEHNR and CDR2 FQNEAQ (reference sequence). This CDR3 is 14 amino acids long. CDR3 nucleotides: TGTGCCAGCAGCTTAGCAGGGTCTGGAAACACCATATATTTT. As protein: CASSLAGSGNTIYF.

The count of this clone is one. The CDR3 DNA sequence: TGTGCCAGCAGCCTCGCACCTGGCACAGATACGCAGTATTTT. It yields the protein CASSLAPGTDTQYF. The rearrangement uses TRBV27 and TRBJ2-3, with unresolved D. The CDR3 covers 14 residues. Germline V gene lookup returns CDR1 MNHEY and CDR2 SMNVEV (reference sequence). Trimming stripped 6 bases from V and 1 base from J, with 11 bases between.

This chain connects TRBV6-1 to TRBJ2-6, with D unresolved. This CDR3 spans 17 amino acids. The germline V and J ends were trimmed by 4 bases and 1 base, with 14 bases remaining between them. Germline CDR1 reads MNHNS; CDR2 reads SASEGT. Written as DNA, the CDR3 is TGTGCCAGCAGTGTAATAGAATCAAAGTCTGGGGCCAACGTCCTGACTTTC. Its protein product is CASSVIESKSGANVLTF.

J is TRBJ2-7 and V is TRBV12-3 or TRBV12-4; maybe TRBD2 (5 bases). The CDR3 totals 13 residues. The V and J ends lost 7 bases and 7 bases respectively, with 17 bases between them. The CDR3 reads CASTVGLVGEQYF. CDR3 bases: TGTGCCAGCACCGTCGGACTTGTGGGGGAGCAGTACTTC.

This clone came up once. Germline and junction disagree at one end, which may indicate a read error. J is TRBJ2-2 and V is TRBV7-7; D remains unclear. Germline loops: CDR1 SSHAT, CDR2 FNYEAQ (reference sequence). This CDR3 is 16 amino acids long. The CDR3 protein is CASSLGPPVGTGELFF. CDR3 in DNA: TGTGCTAGCAGCTTAGGGCCCCCCGTGGGCACCGGGGAGCTGTTTTTT. Full variable domain (rest looked up from reference TRBV7-7 and TRBJ2-2): GAGVSQSPRYKVTKRGQDVTLRCDPISSHATLYWYQQALGQGPEFLTYFNYEAQPDKSGLPSDRFSAERPEGSISTLTIQRTEQRDSAMYRCASSLGPPVGTGELFFGEGSRLTVL.